This TCR beta chain is drawn from a study of cytotoxic CD8 clonotypes in ibrutinib-treated CLL. With regard to this clone: Its matching antigen is unknown.

Germline assignment: CDR1 SGDLS and CDR2 YYNGEE. The CDR3 runs 14 residues. V trimming: 7 bases; J trimming: 4 bases; junction bases outside the gene matches: 6. Study-wide results and limits: Upon ibrutinib response clonality rose, and upon progression it fell back toward baseline. Under therapy, public clonotypes either contracted or stayed stable, and they were uncommon.

The protocol was immunoSEQ multiplex PCR, while the TCRdb copy is restricted to in-frame clones and leaves out a portion. The sample lists about 14,000 clones, approximately 70% occurring once. V is TRBV9 and J is TRBJ2-2, with 8 bases identical to TRBD2. This sample comprised PBMCs, obtained before ibrutinib treatment. This TCR was sampled from a human donor with chronic lymphocytic leukemia. This chain's CDR3 is CASGGTRSTGELFF. The CDR3 DNA reads TGTGCCAGCGGGGGGACTAGGAGCACCGGGGAGCTGTTTTTT.